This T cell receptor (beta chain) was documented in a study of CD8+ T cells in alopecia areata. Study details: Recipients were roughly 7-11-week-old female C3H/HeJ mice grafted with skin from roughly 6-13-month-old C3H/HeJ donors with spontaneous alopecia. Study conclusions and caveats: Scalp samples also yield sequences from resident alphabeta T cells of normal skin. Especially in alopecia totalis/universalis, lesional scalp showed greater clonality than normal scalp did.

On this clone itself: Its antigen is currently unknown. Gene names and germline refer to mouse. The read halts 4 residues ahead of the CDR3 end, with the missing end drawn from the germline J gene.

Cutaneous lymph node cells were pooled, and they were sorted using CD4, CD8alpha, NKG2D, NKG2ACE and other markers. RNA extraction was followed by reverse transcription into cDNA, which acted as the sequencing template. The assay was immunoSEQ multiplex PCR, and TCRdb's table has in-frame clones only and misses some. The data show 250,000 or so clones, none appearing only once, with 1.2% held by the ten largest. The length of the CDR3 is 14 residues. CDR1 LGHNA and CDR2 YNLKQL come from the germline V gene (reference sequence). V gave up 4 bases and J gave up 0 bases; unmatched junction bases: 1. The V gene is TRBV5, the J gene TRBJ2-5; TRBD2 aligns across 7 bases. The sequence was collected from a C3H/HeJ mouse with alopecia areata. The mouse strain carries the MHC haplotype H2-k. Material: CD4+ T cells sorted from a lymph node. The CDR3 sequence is CASSRTGNQDTQYF. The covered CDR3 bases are TGTGCCAGCAGCCGGACTGGCAACCAAGAC.